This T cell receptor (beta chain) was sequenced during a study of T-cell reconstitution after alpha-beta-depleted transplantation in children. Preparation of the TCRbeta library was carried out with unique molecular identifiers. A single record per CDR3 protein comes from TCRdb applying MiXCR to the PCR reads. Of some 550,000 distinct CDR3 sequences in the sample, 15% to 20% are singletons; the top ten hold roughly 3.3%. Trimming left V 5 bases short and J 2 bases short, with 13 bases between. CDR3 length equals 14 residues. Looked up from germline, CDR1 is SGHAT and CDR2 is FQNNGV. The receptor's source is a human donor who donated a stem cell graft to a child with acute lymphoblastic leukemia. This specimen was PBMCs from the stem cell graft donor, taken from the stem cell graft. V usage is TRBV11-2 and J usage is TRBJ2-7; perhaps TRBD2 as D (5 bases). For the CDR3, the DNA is TGTGCCAGCAGCAGATTAGCGTTCCCCTACGAGCAGTACTTC. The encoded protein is CASSRLAFPYEQYF.